This TCR beta chain came from a study of shared clonotypes between healthy human individuals. CDR3 size: 17 residues. The junction had 8 bases not matched to a gene; V was cut back by 0 bases and J by 2 bases. Germline-derived CDR1 and CDR2 are SGHNT and YYREEE (reference sequence). Using immunoSEQ multiplex PCR, the repertoire was profiled, and TCRdb retains in-frame clones only, with some absent. The data hold some 500,000 clones, with 90% to 96% observed a single time. The chain joins TRBV5-4 to TRBJ2-7; 10 bases line up with TRBD2. The TCR originated in a woman in her 30s in good health. Sequenced sample: naive CD4+ T cells sorted from blood. This sample's subset: CD45RA+ positively selected. The CDR3 nucleotides are TGTGCCAGCAGCTTGGAGGCTAGCGGGAGCGTAGCCTACGAGCAGTACTTC. This sequence encodes CASSLEASGSVAYEQYF.